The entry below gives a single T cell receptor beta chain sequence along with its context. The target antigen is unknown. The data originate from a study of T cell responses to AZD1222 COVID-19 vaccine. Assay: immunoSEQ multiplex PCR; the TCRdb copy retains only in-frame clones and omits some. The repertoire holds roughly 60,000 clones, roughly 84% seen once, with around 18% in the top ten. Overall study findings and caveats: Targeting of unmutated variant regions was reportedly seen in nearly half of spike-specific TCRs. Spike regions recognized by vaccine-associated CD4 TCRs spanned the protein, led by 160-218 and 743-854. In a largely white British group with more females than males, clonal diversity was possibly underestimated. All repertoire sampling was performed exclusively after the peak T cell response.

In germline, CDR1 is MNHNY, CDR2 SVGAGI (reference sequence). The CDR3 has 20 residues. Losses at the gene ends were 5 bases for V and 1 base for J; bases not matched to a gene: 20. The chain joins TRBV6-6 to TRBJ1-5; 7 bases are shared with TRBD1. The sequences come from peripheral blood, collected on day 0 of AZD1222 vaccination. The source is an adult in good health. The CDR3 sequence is CASSLRFPGQPIPSNQPQHF. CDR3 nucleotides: TGTGCCAGCAGTCTTCGATTCCCGGGACAGCCAATTCCAAGCAATCAGCCCCAGCATTTT.